The clone carrying this TCR beta chain was detected ten times or more. The antigen is undetermined. This sample was taken from a study of blood T cells in healthy people across ages. Aged roughly 6 to 95, donors were systemically healthy Caucasians from Russia. A second PCR of 7 to 11 cycles used a sample-barcoded 5' primer and a J-beta primer mix. TCRdb reprocessed the 5' RACE reads with MiXCR, giving one entry per CDR3 protein. The sample includes more than 900,000 distinct CDR3 sequences, 29% of them seen just once. Overall study findings and caveats: Per million T cells, the diversity of TCR beta decreased roughly linearly as age advanced. For the donors, CMV status was unknown and possibly confounded expanded clonotype changes.

Germline lookup yields CDR1 MNHEY and CDR2 SVGEGT. With 6 bases clipped from V and 0 bases from J, the junction kept 16 bases outside the gene matches. The CDR3 covers 19 residues. These records were also assigned to another study, of T cells of mothers and their children.

The rearrangement uses TRBV6-2 or TRBV6-3 and TRBJ2-1, with 8 bases lining up with TRBD1. The clonotype comes from a woman aged 40 to 50 in good health. The sample consisted of blood. As DNA, the CDR3 is TGTGCCAGCAGAGTGTCCCGGGACAGGACCGAGGTCTCCTACAATGAGCAGTTCTTC. Its translation is CASRVSRDRTEVSYNEQFF.